The 6 T cell receptor beta chains below all came from one sample that was sequenced in a study of T cells in Graves' hyperthyroidism and ophthalmopathy. The TCR beta CDR3 regions underwent amplification using RNA transcripts as the source. The HTBI primer set drove a first-round RT-PCR of the TCR CDR3. Each CDR3 protein is one row after TCRdb ran MiXCR on the multiplex PCR reads. The sample shows around 540,000 distinct CDR3 sequences, 16% of them seen only once. Sample: blood. Every receptor here comes from a young woman with Graves' ophthalmopathy.

Ten or more counts support this clonotype. The chain combines TRBV27 with TRBJ2-3; a possible D gene is TRBD2 (6 bases). CDR3 length: 15 residues. The germline V gene encodes CDR1 MNHEY and CDR2 SMNVEV (reference sequence). V was pared by 2 bases and J by 6 bases, with 15 bases between. This chain's CDR3 is CASSLAGLRRDTQYF. CDR3 DNA: TGTGCCAGCAGTTTAGCGGGACTCCGTAGGGATACGCAGTATTTT.

The genes are TRBV27 and TRBJ2-7, with TRBD2 identical over 11 bases. The CDR3 consists of 16 residues. Trimming removed 6 bases from V and 4 bases from J; junction bases left unmatched: 11. The V gene's germline CDR1 is MNHEY and CDR2 SMNVEV (reference sequence). This chain's CDR3 is CASRPPGLAGGYEQYF. CDR3 in DNA: TGTGCCAGCAGACCACCCGGGTTAGCGGGAGGGTACGAGCAGTACTTC.

This clonotype has ten or more counts. The chain is built from TRBV10-2 and TRBJ1-2; D ambiguous. The ends were cut back, 0 bases at V and 4 bases at J, with 9 bases in the middle. Germline V gives CDR1 WSHSY, CDR2 SAAADI. The CDR3 contains 14 residues. CDR3 loop: CASSESGRSYGYTF. The CDR3 DNA reads TGCGCCAGCAGTGAGTCGGGCAGATCCTATGGCTACACCTTC.

This clonotype was counted a few times. CDR3 amino acids: CASSQGVGTPAMDTQYF. In nucleotides, the CDR3 is TGTGCCAGCAGCCAGGGGGTCGGGACTCCTGCCATGGATACGCAGTATTTT. The rearrangement links TRBV7-6 to TRBJ2-3, with D tentatively TRBD1 (7 bases). V was shortened by 5 bases and J by 6 bases, with 24 bases between the two germline ends. The CDR3 consists of 17 residues. Looked up from germline, CDR1 is SGHVS and CDR2 is FNYEAQ. Supplemented by reference TRBV7-6 and TRBJ2-3, the full variable domain reads GAGVSQSPRYKVTKRGQDVALRCDPISGHVSLYWYRQALGQGPEFLTYFNYEAQQDKSGLPNDRFSAERPEGSISTLTIQRTEQRDSAMYRCASSQGVGTPAMDTQYFGPGTRLTVL.

The V gene is TRBV28, the J gene TRBJ2-2; D is possibly TRBD1 (6 bases). Germline CDR1 and CDR2: MDHEN and SYDVKM. The CDR3 spans 16 residues. Trimming stripped 6 bases from V and 3 bases from J, with 17 bases between. CDR3 nucleotide sequence: TGTGCCAGCAGCTCACAGGGTCCTGTATACACCGGGGAGCTGTTTTTT. Translating it yields CASSSQGPVYTGELFF.

The chain carries TRBV29-1 and TRBJ2-3; 9 nucleotides match TRBD2. CDR3 length: 14 amino acids. V lost 4 bases, J lost 1 base, and 3 bases stayed unmatched. Per germline, CDR1 SQVTM and CDR2 ANQGSEA. The CDR3 nucleotides are TGCAGCGTTGCCCCTAGCGGGGGCACAGATACGCAGTATTTT. As protein: CSVAPSGGTDTQYF.